This T cell receptor (beta chain) was identified in a study of cytomegalovirus exposure and HLA in healthy donors. Findings and limits, study-wide: With high specificity and sensitivity, the classifier reportedly diagnosed cytomegalovirus status.

Primers for the PCR totalled 60 Vbeta and 13 Jbeta. TCRdb's table, derived via immunoSEQ multiplex PCR, lists solely in-frame clones and lacks some. The sample consists of over 150,000 clones, around 75% of them appearing once. Germline V lookup: CDR1 ENHRY, CDR2 SYGVKD. The V end was cut by 3 bases, the J end by 3 bases, with 21 bases between. The CDR3 totals 17 residues. As concerns this clone: Its target is not known.

Sequenced: PBMCs. The clonotype originates from a woman aged 25-40 years in good health and CMV-seropositive. This chain connects TRBV10-3 to TRBJ2-7; maybe TRBD2 (6 bases). For the CDR3, the DNA is TGTGCCATCAGTGATCCCGGGACTGACAGAGGCGGCTACGAGCAGTACTTC. It specifies CAISDPGTDRGGYEQYF.